Included here is one T cell receptor beta chain sequence, with context. The antigen is undetermined. This sample is part of a study of cytomegalovirus exposure and HLA in healthy donors. Study-level results: The authors listed some 160 TCR beta chains as cytomegalovirus-associated. Most CMV-associated TCR beta chains appeared HLA-restricted in a later analysis. Later analysis associated a missense DCLRE1C variant with TCR beta V- and J-gene trimming.

Primers for the PCR totalled 60 Vbeta and 13 Jbeta. Profiling relied on immunoSEQ multiplex PCR, and the TCRdb table lists in-frame clones only, not all of them. The sample shows roughly 77,000 clones, 72% of them seen only once. This CDR3 has 13 residues. V gave up 2 bases and J gave up 1 base, with 8 bases separating them. The germline V gene encodes CDR1 SQVTM and CDR2 ANQGSEA. The TCR originated in a woman aged 40-49 years in good health and CMV-seropositive. Sequenced: PBMCs. V is TRBV29-1 and J is TRBJ1-1, with D perhaps matching TRBD1 (6 bases). The CDR3 DNA sequence: TGCAGCGTTGAACGAGGGGGGAACACTGAAGCTTTCTTT. Translating gives CSVERGGNTEAFF.